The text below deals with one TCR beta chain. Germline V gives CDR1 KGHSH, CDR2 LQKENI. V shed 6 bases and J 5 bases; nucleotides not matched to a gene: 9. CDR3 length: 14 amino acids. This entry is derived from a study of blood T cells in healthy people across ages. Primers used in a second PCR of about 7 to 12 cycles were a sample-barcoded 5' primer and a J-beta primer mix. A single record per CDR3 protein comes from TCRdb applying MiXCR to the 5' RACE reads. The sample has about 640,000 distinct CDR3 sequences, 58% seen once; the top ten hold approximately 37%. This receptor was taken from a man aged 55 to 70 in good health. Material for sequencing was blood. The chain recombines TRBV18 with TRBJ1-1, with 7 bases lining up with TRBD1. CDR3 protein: CASSTGYARTEAFF. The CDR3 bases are TGTGCCAGCTCGACAGGGTACGCAAGGACTGAAGCTTTCTTT.